This T cell receptor beta chain was captured by sequencing in a study of blood T cell repertoires in COVID-19. Study overall: The samples span acute and convalescent COVID-19 from the United States, Italy and Spain.

Ages ranged from about 18 to 90 years, with residence in about 23 US areas. The study assigned cohorts using participant-reported clinical history. Assay: immunoSEQ multiplex PCR; the TCRdb copy retains only in-frame clones and omits some. The table has fewer than 450,000 clones, approximately 86% seen once; the top ten hold roughly 2%. This receptor was obtained from a woman in her thirties or forties with acute COVID-19. Material: PBMCs or T cells enriched from blood (not recorded which).

The CDR3 DNA sequence: TGTGCCAGTAGTGTGCTCAGGGGCTACGAGCAGTACTTC. Its translation: CASSVLRGYEQYF. V usage is TRBV19 and J usage is TRBJ2-7, with a weak D call TRBD1 (6 bases). The V end lost 5 bases, the J end lost 3 bases, and 11 bases lay between the germline ends. Looked up from germline, CDR1 is LNHDA and CDR2 is SQIVND (reference sequence). The CDR3 contains 13 residues.